This T cell receptor beta chain was obtained from a study of T cell responses to AZD1222 COVID-19 vaccine listed by TCRdb under 2021. Looking at the study overall: AZD1222 recipients given second doses at about 4 weeks or at about 12 weeks were pooled, since spike-specific TCR depth and breadth were not found to differ between the two schedules. TCR sequencing was performed for over 230 trial participants, of whom 200 to 220 were given two doses of AZD1222 and 26 were given two doses of MenACWY control vaccine. Enrollment into the trials was organized by age into subgroups of 18-55, 56-69 and 70-plus years, and those subgroups contained roughly 140, 27 and 60 TCR-sequenced participants, respectively.

Sample time point, as interpreted from the label and publication: baseline before first vaccination. Vaccinee samples were obtained from the UK trials COV001 and COV002, which included a single-blind randomized controlled phase 2/3 trial of AZD1222 (ChAdOx1 nCoV-19) in healthy adults. For TCRbeta chain sequencing, PBMC samples were collected from trial participants at day 0 and at day 28 after the second dose. The CDR3 regions of human TCRbeta chains were subjected to immunosequencing. The authors processed their data as follows. Repertoire TCRs were checked for matches against a reference library of SARS-CoV-2-specific TCRs that had been generated using the MIRA antigen-specificity platform. Breadth was defined as the fraction of unique TCRs that were SARS-CoV-2-associated. Depth was defined as the fraction of total T cells that were SARS-CoV-2-associated. Using the MIRA data, every spike-specific TCR was mapped to the spike region that the TCR reacted to and assigned to either a CD4 or a CD8 class. Log10-transformed breadth and depth values were compared by one-way ANOVA with Sidak's multiple comparisons tests. What TCRdb holds here is the immuneACCESS table cut down to in-frame rearrangements. Part of the clones is not present; checked against another copy, under half of the missing clones reflect an unresolved V gene, and the others are unexplained. V, J and clone size are those of that table, while D and trimming were read from the DNA. This sample gives 150,000 to 200,000 clones in total; 93% of them show up just once. The ten largest clonotypes hold about 4% of the sample.

Study-wide conclusions, independent of this receptor: Reportedly, close to half of the unique spike-specific TCRs recognized epitopes lying outside the regions that are mutated in the B.1.351 and B.1.1.7 variants. Participants were mostly white British, with more females than males. The authors suggested clonal diversity may have been underestimated. After two AZD1222 doses, spike-specific TCR breadth and depth were significantly higher than at day 0 and than in MenACWY recipients. The vaccine-associated CD4 TCRs covered the entire spike protein, and the dominant responses fell in regions 160-218 and 743-854. Conclusions about previously exposed vaccinees are limited because only five or six AZD1222 recipients were SARS-CoV-2 seropositive at baseline. In the small 56-69-year group, the increase in depth fell short of significance, most likely because of low power. No day 14 peak-response samples were available, so repertoires were characterized only after the peak T cell response.

To note about this clone: The clone's antigen remains unknown. No much larger clone is present one base from it, and per-base qualities are unavailable.

CDR1 is given as SNHLY and CDR2 as FYNNEI, both from the germline V gene. Trimmed from V: 7 bases; trimmed from J: 1 base; junction bases lacking a gene match: 17. The CDR3 goes from the cysteine to the phenylalanine over 18 residues. CDR3 DNA only is kept here, 54 bases in frame from base 1. The V gene is TRBV2 and the J gene is TRBJ2-5; the central 8 bases match TRBD2. This specimen consisted of peripheral blood, obtained on day 0 of AZD1222 vaccination. The receptor comes from an adult in good health. The DNA is TGTGCCAGCACAATTGGTAGCGGGGCTCCCAAATCCCAAGAGACCCAGTACTTC. Its protein product is CASTIGSGAPKSQETQYF.